This passage covers 10 T cell receptor beta chains from one sample sequenced in a study of shared clonotypes between healthy human individuals. Measured with immunoSEQ multiplex PCR; TCRdb has only the in-frame clones, and not every one. The table lists about 2,500,000 clones, roughly 92% of them singletons. The specimen was naive CD4+ T cells sorted from blood. Regarding subset: CD45RA+ positively selected. These receptors were collected from a man between 18 and 29 years old in good health.

This chain connects TRBV7-2 to TRBJ1-2; tentatively, D is TRBD1 (6 bases). The CDR3 has 16 amino acids. Trimming pared 5 bases from V and 0 bases from J, leaving 16 bases between. Looked up from germline, CDR1 is SGHTA and CDR2 is FQGNSA. As DNA, the CDR3 is TGTGCCAGCAGCCACGTGTACAGGGAGACTAACTATGGCTACACCTTC. As protein: CASSHVYRETNYGYTF.

The V gene is TRBV28, the J gene TRBJ2-6; a possible D gene is TRBD2 (5 bases). There are 17 residues in the CDR3. Germline CDR1 reads MDHEN; CDR2 reads SYDVKM. The V and J ends lost 8 bases and 2 bases respectively, with 19 bases between them. CDR3 loop: CASVPSEGLPGANVLTF. In DNA, the CDR3 is TGTGCCAGCGTCCCCTCTGAGGGCCTCCCTGGGGCCAACGTCCTGACTTTC.

The V and J genes are TRBV10-3 and TRBJ2-5; TRBD1 aligns across 9 bases. V lost 6 bases to trimming and J lost 7 bases; unmatched junction nucleotides: 12. Germline V gene lookup returns CDR1 ENHRY and CDR2 SYGVKD. The CDR3 is made up of 15 amino acids. The chain's CDR3 is CAISTIPGQGSTQYF. Written as DNA, the CDR3 is TGTGCCATCAGCACAATCCCGGGACAGGGCTCGACCCAGTACTTC.

The chain joins TRBV18 to TRBJ1-3; no reliable D call. V lost 2 bases, J lost 0 bases, and 11 bases lay in between. Germline V gene sequence: CDR1 KGHSH, CDR2 LQKENI. This CDR3 comprises 16 residues. CDR3 nucleotide sequence: TGTGCCAGCTCACCAAGGTTTCCCAACTCTGGAAACACCATATATTTT. Encoded protein: CASSPRFPNSGNTIYF.

The chain links TRBV15 to TRBJ2-1, with 12 bases identical to TRBD2. Trimming removed 3 bases from V and 2 bases from J; junction bases left unmatched: 2. The V gene's germline CDR1 is LNHNV and CDR2 YYDKDF (reference sequence). CDR3 length equals 16 residues. DNA of the CDR3: TGTGCCACCAGCAGGTCTAGCGGGGGGGCCTACAATGAGCAGTTCTTC. It codes for CATSRSSGGAYNEQFF.

This chain links TRBV7-3 with TRBJ2-7; TRBD1 matches at 9 bases. CDR3 length: 15 residues. Germline V gene data show CDR1 as SGHTA and CDR2 as FQGTGA. Trimming removed 2 bases from V and 6 bases from J; junction bases left unmatched: 8. CDR3 sequence reads: CASSLWGQGRLEQYF. CDR3 nucleotides: TGTGCCAGCAGCTTATGGGGACAGGGACGGCTCGAGCAGTACTTC. Full variable domain (rest looked up from reference TRBV7-3 and TRBJ2-7): GAGVSQTPSNKVTEKGKYVELRCDPISGHTALYWYRQSLGQGPEFLIYFQGTGAADDSGLPNDRFFAVRPEGSVSTLKIQRTERGDSAVYLCASSLWGQGRLEQYFGPGTRLTVT.

The gene calls are TRBV5-1 and TRBJ1-3; D not certain. Germline V CDR1 and CDR2: SGHRS, YFSETQ. V was clipped by 0 bases and J by 3 bases, with 10 bases between them. This CDR3 has 15 amino acids. The CDR3 sequence: CASSLGAGGGNTIYF. The CDR3 nucleotides are TGCGCCAGCAGCTTGGGGGCGGGAGGTGGAAACACCATATATTTT.

This sequence joins TRBV5-4 and TRBJ2-3, with 8 bases lining up with TRBD2. Germline CDR1 SGHNT, CDR2 YYREEE (reference sequence). The CDR3 runs to 15 residues. V gave up 4 bases and J gave up 1 base; unmatched junction bases: 5. The CDR3 here is CASSSSGSGTDTQYF. In DNA form, the CDR3 reads TGTGCCAGCAGCAGCAGCGGGAGTGGCACAGATACGCAGTATTTT.

For this clone: Other DNA sequences in the same sample also yield this CDR3. V usage is TRBV30 and J usage is TRBJ1-3; D gene unclear. The germline V gene has CDR1 GTSNPN and CDR2 SVGIG (reference sequence). The CDR3 length is 13 residues. The V end was cut by 2 bases, the J end by 1 base, with 6 bases between. DNA of the CDR3: TGTGCCTGGAGTTTGGGGTCTGGAAACACCATATATTTT. Translated: CAWSLGSGNTIYF.

This clone was observed a few times. The chain employs TRBV30 and TRBJ1-1; a weak D match, TRBD1 (6 bases). V lost 7 bases, J lost 3 bases, and 15 bases lay in between. The CDR3 runs 13 residues. In germline, CDR1 is GTSNPN, CDR2 SVGIG (reference sequence). The chain's CDR3 is CAFRRGGDTEAFF. The CDR3 nucleotides are TGTGCCTTCCGGAGGGGGGGCGACACTGAAGCTTTCTTT.